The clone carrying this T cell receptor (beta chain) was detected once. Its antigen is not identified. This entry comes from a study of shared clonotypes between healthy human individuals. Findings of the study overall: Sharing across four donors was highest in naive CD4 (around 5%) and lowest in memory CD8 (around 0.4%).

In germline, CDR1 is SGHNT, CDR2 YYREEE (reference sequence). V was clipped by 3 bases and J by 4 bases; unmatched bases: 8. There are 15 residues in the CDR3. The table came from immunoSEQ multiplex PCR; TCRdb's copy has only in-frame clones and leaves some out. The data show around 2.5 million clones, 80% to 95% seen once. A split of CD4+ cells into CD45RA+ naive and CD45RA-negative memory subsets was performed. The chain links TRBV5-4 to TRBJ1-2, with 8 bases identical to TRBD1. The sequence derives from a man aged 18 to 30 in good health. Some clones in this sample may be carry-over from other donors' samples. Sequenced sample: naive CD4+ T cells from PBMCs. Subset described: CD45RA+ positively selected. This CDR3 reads CASSSWTGRVYGYTF. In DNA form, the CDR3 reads TGTGCCAGCAGCTCTTGGACAGGGCGTGTCTATGGCTACACCTTC.